A single sample gave rise to the 18 T cell receptor beta chains below, sequenced in a study of molecular identifiers for immune sequencing clone quantification (dated 2018 in TCRdb). Libraries came from PCR. Instrument on record: NextSeq 500. TCRdb ran its own pipeline on the public reads, namely fastp trimming at Q25 and MiXCR clone calling, and kept in-frame beta chains. Every distinct CDR3 protein forms one entry, paired with its most common genes and DNA. This sample gives 400,000 to 600,000 distinct CDR3 sequences in total; roughly 25% of them show up just once. 0.7% to 0.9% of the sample is taken by the ten largest. The sequencing input was naive CD8+ T cells from blood, with Jurkat cell RNA spiked in. The cell subset or site label here, explained by the study, means: FACS-sorted CD8+CD4-CCR7+CD45RA+ naive T cells. These receptors came from a human donor in good health. Some libraries in this study had Jurkat cell RNA spiked in.

In its sample, this clonotype was seen many times. The chain recombines TRBV5-1 with TRBJ2-7, with D hard to call. The V end lost 0 bases, the J end lost 3 bases, and 7 bases lay between the germline ends. The germline gives CDR1 SGHRS, CDR2 YFSETQ. The CDR3 is made up of 13 amino acids. CDR3 in amino acids: CASSLEAGYEQYF. CDR3 coding DNA: TGCGCCAGCAGCTTGGAGGCCGGCTACGAGCAGTACTTC. The whole variable domain, remainder taken from reference TRBV5-1 and TRBJ2-7, is KAGVTQTPRYLIKTRGQQVTLSCSPISGHRSVSWYQQTPGQGLQFLFEYFSETQRNKGNFPGRFSGRQFSNSRSEMNVSTLELGDSALYLCASSLEAGYEQYFGPGTRLTVT.

This chain uses TRBV9 with TRBJ2-3; D might be TRBD1 or TRBD2, each matching 5 bases. This CDR3 has 14 amino acids. V lost 3 bases, J lost 4 bases, and 12 bases lay in between. Germline V CDR1 and CDR2: SGDLS, YYNGEE. The CDR3: CASSAGTGADTQYF. In DNA form, the CDR3 reads TGTGCCAGCAGCGCCGGGACGGGCGCAGATACGCAGTATTTT.

This chain connects TRBV7-3 to TRBJ2-1, with D perhaps matching TRBD2 (5 bases). CDR1 is SGHTA, CDR2 FQGTGA, per germline. With 5 bases removed from V and 1 base from J, the gap between germline ends came to 15 bases. The CDR3 spans 16 residues. In DNA form, the CDR3 reads TGTGCCAGCAGCCCGTCGGGGAGCGATTCCTACAATGAGCAGTTCTTC. Protein sequence: CASSPSGSDSYNEQFF.

Ten or more counts support this clonotype. V and J are TRBV12-3 or TRBV12-4 and TRBJ2-3; 9 bases agree with TRBD1. V dropped 4 bases and J dropped 4; count of bases not matched to a gene: 3. The length of the CDR3 is 14 residues. CDR3 DNA sequence: TGTGCCAGCAGTTCCACAGGGGGCCCAGATACGCAGTATTTT. Amino acid sequence: CASSSTGGPDTQYF.

There are a few counts of this clonotype. The J gene is TRBJ2-4, the V gene TRBV30, with D perhaps TRBD2 (5 bases). CDR3 length: 15 residues. Germline CDR1 is GTSNPN and CDR2 is SVGIG (reference sequence). Trimming removed 3 bases at V and 0 bases at J, with 12 bases between. The CDR3 DNA reads as TGTGCCTGGAGGGATATCCGGGAAGCCAAAAACATTCAGTACTTC. Residues: CAWRDIREAKNIQYF.

This clonotype came up a few times. The chain carries TRBV5-5 and TRBJ1-1, with D possibly matching TRBD1 (5 bases). The CDR3 runs 15 residues. Germline-derived CDR1 and CDR2 are SGHKS and YYEKEE (reference sequence). Trimming took 2 bases from V and 0 from J, leaving 11 bases between them. CDR3 DNA: TGTGCCAGCAGCTTTGGCGACAGCTTGAACACTGAAGCTTTCTTT. This encodes CASSFGDSLNTEAFF.

Worth noting for this clonotype: The junction does not match germline at one end; this may be a read error. The rearrangement joins TRBV5-1 to TRBJ2-1; the D is unclear. CDR1 is SGHRS, CDR2 YFSETQ, per germline. This CDR3 has 13 residues. Here the CDR3 reads CDSSFGVGDEQFF. As DNA, the CDR3 is TGCGACAGCAGCTTCGGTGTTGGCGATGAGCAGTTCTTC.

The chain links TRBV29-1 to TRBJ1-2; tentatively, D is TRBD1 (5 bases). CDR1 and CDR2 (germline): SQVTM, ANQGSEA. Trimming took 5 bases from V and 8 from J, leaving 18 bases between them. CDR3 length: 13 residues. CDR3 coding DNA: TGCAGCGTTACGGGGCACTTAACTAAAGGCTACACCTTC. Translated, it gives CSVTGHLTKGYTF.

This clonotype was detected ten times or more. The rearrangement uses TRBV11-2 and TRBJ2-3; a possible D gene is TRBD2 (5 bases). From germline, CDR1 is SGHAT and CDR2 FQNNGV. This CDR3 has 15 residues. The ends were cut back, 3 bases at V and 6 bases at J, with 16 bases in the middle. The CDR3 DNA sequence: TGTGCCAGCAGCTTTCGAGGGAGAGGGCTGGATACGCAGTATTTT. Amino acids: CASSFRGRGLDTQYF.

The V call is TRBV4-3, the J call TRBJ2-7, with a weak D call TRBD2 (5 bases). The germline gives CDR1 LGHNA, CDR2 YSLEER. CDR3 length: 14 amino acids. Trimming left V 1 base short and J 0 bases short, with 7 bases between. CDR3 loop: CASSQGESSYEQYF. The CDR3 coding sequence is TGCGCCAGCAGCCAAGGGGAGTCCTCCTACGAGCAGTACTTC.

This clonotype was observed at least ten times. V gene TRBV12-3 or TRBV12-4 combines with J gene TRBJ2-7; 15 positions match TRBD2. This CDR3 is built from 14 residues. J was trimmed by 7 bases and V by 6 bases; bases with no gene match: 4. The CDR3 DNA follows: TGTGCCAGCAGGCCGGGACTAGCGGGAGGTGAGCAGTACTTC. As protein: CASRPGLAGGEQYF.

Many counts were recorded for this clonotype. V is TRBV20-1 and J is TRBJ2-3; D might be TRBD1 or TRBD2, each matching 6 bases. CDR3 length: 16 amino acids. Germline CDR1 and CDR2: DFQATT and SNEGSKA (reference sequence). Trimming stripped 0 bases from V and 2 bases from J, with 15 bases between. This CDR3 reads CSARDLYGGPTDTQYF. The CDR3 region has the DNA TGCAGTGCTAGAGATCTATACGGGGGCCCCACAGATACGCAGTATTTT.

This chain uses TRBV7-9 with TRBJ1-6, with 10 bases matching TRBD1. J was trimmed by 10 bases and V by 8 bases; bases with no gene match: 5. The CDR3 contains 13 residues. Germline V gives CDR1 SEHNR, CDR2 FQNEAQ (reference sequence). CDR3 sequence: CASSTGGISPLHF. The DNA of the CDR3 is TGTGCCAGCTCGACAGGGGGCATCTCACCCCTCCACTTT.

This clonotype was observed a few times. At one boundary the junction diverges from the germline segment, which might be a read error. This chain connects TRBV5-1 to TRBJ1-1; no firm D call. CDR3 length: 12 amino acids. Germline loops: CDR1 SGHRS, CDR2 YFSETQ. CDR3 residues: CASSPGNTEALF. Written as DNA, the CDR3 is TGCGCCAGCAGCCCCGGGAACACTGAAGCTCTCTTT.

Only one count was recorded for this clonotype. The germline gene is not matched at one end of the junction; a read error may be the cause. The V gene is TRBV6-6, the J gene TRBJ1-2; D remains ambiguous. This CDR3 spans 19 amino acids. The germline V gene encodes CDR1 MNHNY and CDR2 SVGAGI (reference sequence). The CDR3 DNA reads as TGTGCCAGCAGTTACGGTGATAACGGGAGACACGACTCTAACTGTGGCTACACCTTC. Protein product: CASSYGDNGRHDSNCGYTF.

Many counts were recorded for this clonotype. The chain couples TRBV2 to TRBJ2-3; 11 bases are shared with TRBD2. Germline loops: CDR1 SNHLY, CDR2 FYNNEI. V lost 9 bases to trimming and J lost 0 bases; unmatched junction nucleotides: 8. CDR3 size: 16 residues. CDR3 sequence reads: CASDGTSGLSTDTQYF. The DNA for the CDR3 is TGTGCCAGTGACGGGACTAGCGGCCTAAGCACAGATACGCAGTATTTT.

V and J are TRBV5-1 and TRBJ2-1, with D possibly TRBD1 on 5 matching bases. The CDR3 covers 17 residues. Trimming cost V 5 bases and J 0 bases, with 18 bases left between them. Germline lookup yields CDR1 SGHRS and CDR2 YFSETQ. Here the CDR3 DNA reads TGCGCCAGCAGTTTCCCGTTGGACACCCGCTCCTACAATGAGCAGTTCTTC. It codes for CASSFPLDTRSYNEQFF.

A single count supports this clonotype. A read error may be the cause here, since a much bigger clone is one base away. This chain links TRBV28 with TRBJ2-2, with 9 bases lining up with TRBD1. The CDR3 spans 17 residues. In germline, CDR1 is MDHEN, CDR2 SYDVKM. The CDR3 loop is CARSLNPDRGNTGELFF. CDR3 in DNA: TGTGCCAGGAGTTTAAACCCGGACAGGGGGAACACCGGGGAGCTGTTTTTT.